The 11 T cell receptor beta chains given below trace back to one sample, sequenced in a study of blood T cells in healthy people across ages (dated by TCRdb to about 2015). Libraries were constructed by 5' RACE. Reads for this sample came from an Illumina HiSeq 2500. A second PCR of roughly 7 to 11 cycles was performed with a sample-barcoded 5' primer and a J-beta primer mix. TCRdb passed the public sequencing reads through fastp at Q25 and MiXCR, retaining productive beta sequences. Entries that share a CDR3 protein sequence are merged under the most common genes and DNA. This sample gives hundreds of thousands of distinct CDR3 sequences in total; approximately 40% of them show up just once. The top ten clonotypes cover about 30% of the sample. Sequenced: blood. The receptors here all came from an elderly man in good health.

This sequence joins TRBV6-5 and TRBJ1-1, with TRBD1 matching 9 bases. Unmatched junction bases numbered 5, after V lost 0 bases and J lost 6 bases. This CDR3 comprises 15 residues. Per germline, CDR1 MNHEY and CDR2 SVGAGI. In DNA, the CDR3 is TGTGCCAGCAGTTACTCCAACAGGGGGCGGGCTGAAGCTTTCTTT. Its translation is CASSYSNRGRAEAFF.

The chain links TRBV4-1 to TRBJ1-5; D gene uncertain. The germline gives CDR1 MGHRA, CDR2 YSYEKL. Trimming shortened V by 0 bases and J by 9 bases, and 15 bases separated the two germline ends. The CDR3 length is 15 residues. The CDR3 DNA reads TGCGCCAGCAGCCAAGAATCAGACGCCCTTCTGCCCCAGCATTTT. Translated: CASSQESDALLPQHF.

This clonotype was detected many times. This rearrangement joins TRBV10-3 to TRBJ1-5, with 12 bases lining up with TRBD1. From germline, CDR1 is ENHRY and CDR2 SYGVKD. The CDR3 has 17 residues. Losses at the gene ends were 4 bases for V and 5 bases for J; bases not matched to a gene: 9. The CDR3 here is CAISGSFGDRGHQPQHF. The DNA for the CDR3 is TGTGCCATCAGTGGTAGTTTCGGGGACAGGGGGCATCAGCCCCAGCATTTT.

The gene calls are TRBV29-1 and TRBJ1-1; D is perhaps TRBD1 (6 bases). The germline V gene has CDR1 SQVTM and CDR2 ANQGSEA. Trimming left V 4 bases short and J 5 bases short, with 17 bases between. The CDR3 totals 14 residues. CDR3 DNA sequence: TGCAGCGTTGTTGATTATGGCCAGGGGACTGAAGCTTTCTTT. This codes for CSVVDYGQGTEAFF.

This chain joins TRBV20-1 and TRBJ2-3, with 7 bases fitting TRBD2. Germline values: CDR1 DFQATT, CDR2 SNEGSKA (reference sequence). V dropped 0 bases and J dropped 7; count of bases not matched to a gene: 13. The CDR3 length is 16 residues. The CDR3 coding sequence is TGCAGTGCTAGAGAAGGATCGGGGGGTCGTACAAATACGCAGTATTTT. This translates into CSAREGSGGRTNTQYF.

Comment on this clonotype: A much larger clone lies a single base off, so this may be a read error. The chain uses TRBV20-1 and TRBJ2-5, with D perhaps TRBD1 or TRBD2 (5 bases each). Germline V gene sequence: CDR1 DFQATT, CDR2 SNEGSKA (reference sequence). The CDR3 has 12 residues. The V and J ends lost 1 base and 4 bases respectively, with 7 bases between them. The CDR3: CSARGDRETQYF. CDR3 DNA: TGCAGTGCTAGAGGGGACCGAGAGACCCAGTACTTC.

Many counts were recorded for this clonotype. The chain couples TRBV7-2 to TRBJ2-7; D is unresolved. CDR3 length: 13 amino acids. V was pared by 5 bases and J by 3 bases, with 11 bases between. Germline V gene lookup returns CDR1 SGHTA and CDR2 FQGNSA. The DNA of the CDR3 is TGTGCCAGCAGCCCCCAACCATACTACGAGCAGTACTTC. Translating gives CASSPQPYYEQYF.

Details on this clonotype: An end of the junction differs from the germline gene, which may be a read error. This CDR3 is CASAPPQGEQYF. The CDR3 DNA follows: TGTGCCAGCGCACCACCACAGGGGGAGCAGTACTTC. V usage is TRBV18 and J usage is TRBJ2-7, with TRBD1 identical over 7 bases. The CDR3 spans 12 residues. The germline V gene encodes CDR1 KGHSH and CDR2 LQKENI.

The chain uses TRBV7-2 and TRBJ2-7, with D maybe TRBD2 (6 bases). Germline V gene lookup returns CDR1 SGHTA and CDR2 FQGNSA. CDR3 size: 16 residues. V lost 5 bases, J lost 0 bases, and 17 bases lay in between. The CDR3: CASSPGRRGSSYEQYF. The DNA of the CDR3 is TGTGCCAGCAGCCCCGGGAGACGGGGCAGCTCCTACGAGCAGTACTTC.

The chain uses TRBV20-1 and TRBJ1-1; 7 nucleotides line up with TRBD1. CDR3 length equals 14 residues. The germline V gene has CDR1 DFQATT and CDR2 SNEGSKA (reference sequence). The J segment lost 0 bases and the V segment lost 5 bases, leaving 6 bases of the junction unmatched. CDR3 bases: TGCAGTGCTCCGGGACAGAGGATGAACACTGAAGCTTTCTTT. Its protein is CSAPGQRMNTEAFF.

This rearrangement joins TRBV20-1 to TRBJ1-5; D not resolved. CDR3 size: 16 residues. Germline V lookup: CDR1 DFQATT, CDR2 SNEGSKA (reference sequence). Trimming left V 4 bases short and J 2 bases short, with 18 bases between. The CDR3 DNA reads TGCAGTGCTAAACGTATTGGTGGACGGGGCAATCAGCCCCAGCATTTT. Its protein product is CSAKRIGGRGNQPQHF.